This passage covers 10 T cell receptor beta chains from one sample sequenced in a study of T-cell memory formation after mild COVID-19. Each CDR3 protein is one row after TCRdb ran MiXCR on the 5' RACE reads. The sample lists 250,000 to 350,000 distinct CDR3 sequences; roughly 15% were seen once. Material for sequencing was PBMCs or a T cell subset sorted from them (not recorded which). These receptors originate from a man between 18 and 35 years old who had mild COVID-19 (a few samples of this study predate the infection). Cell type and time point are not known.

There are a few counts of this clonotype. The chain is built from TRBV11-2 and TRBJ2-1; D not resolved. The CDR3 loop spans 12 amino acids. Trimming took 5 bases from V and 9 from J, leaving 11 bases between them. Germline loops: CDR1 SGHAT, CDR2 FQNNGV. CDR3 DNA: TGTGCCAGCAGCCCAAATCCCCTTGAGCAGTTCTTC. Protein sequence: CASSPNPLEQFF.

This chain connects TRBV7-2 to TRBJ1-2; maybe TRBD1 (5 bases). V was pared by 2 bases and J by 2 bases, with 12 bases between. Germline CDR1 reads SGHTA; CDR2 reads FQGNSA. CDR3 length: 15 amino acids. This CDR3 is CASSLTPRANYGYTF. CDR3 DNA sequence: TGTGCCAGCAGCTTAACCCCCAGGGCCAACTATGGCTACACCTTC.

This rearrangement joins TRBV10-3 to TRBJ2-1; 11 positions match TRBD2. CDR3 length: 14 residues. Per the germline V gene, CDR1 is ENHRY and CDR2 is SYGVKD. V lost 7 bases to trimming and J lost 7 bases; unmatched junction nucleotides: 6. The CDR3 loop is CAIKILAGANEQFF. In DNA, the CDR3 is TGTGCCATCAAGATACTAGCGGGGGCAAATGAGCAGTTCTTC.

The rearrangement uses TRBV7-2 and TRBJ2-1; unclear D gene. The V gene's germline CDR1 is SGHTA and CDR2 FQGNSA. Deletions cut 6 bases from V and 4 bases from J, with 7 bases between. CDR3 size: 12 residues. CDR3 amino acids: CASSSRYNEQFF. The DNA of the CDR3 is TGTGCCAGCAGTTCGAGGTACAATGAGCAGTTCTTC.

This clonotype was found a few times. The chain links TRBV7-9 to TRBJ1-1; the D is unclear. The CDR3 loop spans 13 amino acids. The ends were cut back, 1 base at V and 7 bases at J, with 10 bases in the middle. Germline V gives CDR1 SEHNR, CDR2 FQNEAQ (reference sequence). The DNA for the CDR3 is TGTGCCAGCAGCTTAGAATTTGAGGGTGAAGCTTTCTTT. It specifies CASSLEFEGEAFF.

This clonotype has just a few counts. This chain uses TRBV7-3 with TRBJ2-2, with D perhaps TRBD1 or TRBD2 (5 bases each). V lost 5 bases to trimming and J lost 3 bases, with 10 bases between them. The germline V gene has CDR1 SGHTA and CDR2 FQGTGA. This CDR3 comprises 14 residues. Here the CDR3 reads CASSDGTYTGELFF. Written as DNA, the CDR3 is TGTGCCAGCAGCGACGGGACGTACACCGGGGAGCTGTTTTTT.

In DNA form, the CDR3 reads TGTGCCAGCAGTGAATGGCTAGCGGGGAAGGAGACCCAGTACTTC. This gives the protein CASSEWLAGKETQYF. The rearrangement uses TRBV25-1 and TRBJ2-5, with TRBD2 identical over 9 bases. The CDR3 totals 15 residues. The J segment lost 5 bases and the V segment lost 1 base, leaving 5 bases of the junction unmatched. Germline CDR1 and CDR2: MGHDK and SYGVNS.

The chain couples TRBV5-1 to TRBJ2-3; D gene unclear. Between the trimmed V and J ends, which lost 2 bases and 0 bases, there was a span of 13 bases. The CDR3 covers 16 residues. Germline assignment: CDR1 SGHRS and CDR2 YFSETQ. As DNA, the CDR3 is TGCGCCAGCAGCTTCTTAGCTACCGGTAGCACAGATACGCAGTATTTT. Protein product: CASSFLATGSTDTQYF.

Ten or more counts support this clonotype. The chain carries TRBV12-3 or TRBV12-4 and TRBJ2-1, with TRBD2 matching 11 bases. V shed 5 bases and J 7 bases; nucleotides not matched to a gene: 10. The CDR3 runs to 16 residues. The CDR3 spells CASSAHSGGARNEQFF. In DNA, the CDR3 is TGTGCCAGCAGTGCTCATAGCGGGGGGGCAAGGAATGAGCAGTTCTTC.

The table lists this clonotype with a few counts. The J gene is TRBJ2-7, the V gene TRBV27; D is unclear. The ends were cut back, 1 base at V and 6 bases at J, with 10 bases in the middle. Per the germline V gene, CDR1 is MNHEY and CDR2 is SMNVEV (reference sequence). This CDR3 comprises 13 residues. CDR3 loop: CASSLYRYGEQYV. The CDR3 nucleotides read TGTGCCAGCAGTTTATATCGCTACGGCGAGCAGTACGTC.